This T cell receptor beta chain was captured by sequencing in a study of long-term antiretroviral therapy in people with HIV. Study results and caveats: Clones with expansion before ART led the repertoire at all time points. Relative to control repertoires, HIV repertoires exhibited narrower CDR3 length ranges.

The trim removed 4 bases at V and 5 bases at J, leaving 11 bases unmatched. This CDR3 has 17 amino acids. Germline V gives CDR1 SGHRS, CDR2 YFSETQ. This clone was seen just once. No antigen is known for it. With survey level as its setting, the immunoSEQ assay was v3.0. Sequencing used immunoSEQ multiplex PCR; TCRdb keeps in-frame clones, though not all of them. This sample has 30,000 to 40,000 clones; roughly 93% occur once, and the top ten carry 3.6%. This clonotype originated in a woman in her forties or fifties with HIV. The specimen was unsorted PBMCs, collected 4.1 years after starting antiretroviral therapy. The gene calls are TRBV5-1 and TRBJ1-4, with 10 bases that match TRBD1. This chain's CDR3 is CASSLGTGALENEKLFF. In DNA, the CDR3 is TGCGCCAGCAGCCTCGGGACAGGGGCCCTTGAAAATGAAAAACTGTTTTTT. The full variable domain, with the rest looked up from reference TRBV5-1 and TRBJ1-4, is KAGVTQTPRYLIKTRGQQVTLSCSPISGHRSVSWYQQTPGQGLQFLFEYFSETQRNKGNFPGRFSGRQFSNSRSEMNVSTLELGDSALYLCASSLGTGALENEKLFFGSGTQLSVL.